This is a list of T cell receptor beta chains from one sample in a study of OX40 agonist ivuxolimab in advanced cancers. Here immunoSEQ multiplex PCR was the method, and the copy in TCRdb shows in-frame clones only, minus some. The sample has 60,000 to 75,000 clones, about 86% seen once. The specimen comprised CD4+ or CD8+ T cells sorted from blood, sampled in a trial of the OX40 agonist ivuxolimab. The receptors stem from an adult with an advanced solid tumor such as melanoma, head and neck, liver or kidney cancer. Each CDR3 is given without its conserved first and last residue. D genes are given only for firm matches.

>TRBD1|TRBV18|TRBJ1-5
ASSPTLGTGINQPQH
>TRBD2|TRBV7-6|TRBJ2-3
ASSSREFADTQY
>NA|TRBV11-2|TRBJ2-2
ASSPGGWGTGELF
>NA|TRBV5-6|TRBJ2-2
ASSFLTVTATGELF
>NA|TRBV4-1|TRBJ2-7
ASSTRDSAYEQY
>TRBD2|TRBV4-3|TRBJ2-3
ASSQGLGTSGRGDTQY
>NA|TRBV5-1|TRBJ1-4
ASSTDSTNEKLF
>TRBD1|TRBV28|TRBJ1-4
ASSINRGVGVKLF
>NA|TRBV29-1|TRBJ2-5
SVERFARLDKQETQY
>NA|TRBV30|TRBJ2-7
AWSRTDAYEQY
>NA|TRBV19|TRBJ1-1
ASSMFPGRRNTEAF
>NA|TRBV5-6|TRBJ1-1
ASSSPPGYTEAF
>NA|TRBV7-6|TRBJ2-2
ASSLRGTNTGELF
>TRBD1|TRBV7-8|TRBJ2-7
ASSLYRGSQVYEQY